Listed below are T cell receptor beta chains from one sample, sequenced in a study of human T cells and chemical hapten exposure. TCRdb fed the RACE reads into MiXCR, producing one record per CDR3 protein. This sample has about 77,000 distinct CDR3 sequences, with 13% to 15% found just once. The source material was whole blood, sampled in connection with sensitization to the hapten diphenylcyclopropenone (DPC). These receptors were taken from a woman in her fifties or sixties with alopecia areata. Some clones in this sample may be carry-over from other donors' samples. CDR3s include the opening cysteine and the closing phenylalanine or tryptophan. The order of the fields is D gene, J gene, V gene, clone size, CDR3 protein, CDR3 DNA. A D gene is named only where the DNA matches it firmly. Clone size, where shown, is once, few, many, or a class for clones that have expanded.

>TRBD2|TRBJ2-3|TRBV20-1|-
CSGLAGQGDTQYF
TGCAGTGGACTAGCGGGTCAAGGAGATACGCAGTATTTT
>-|TRBJ1-4|TRBV3-1|few
CASSLIEGNEKLFF
TGTGCCAGCAGCCTGATTGAGGGGAATGAAAAACTGTTTTTT
>-|TRBJ2-6|TRBV7-6|-
CASSVSGANVLTF
TGTGCCAGCAGCGTTTCTGGGGCCAACGTCCTGACTTTC
>TRBD1|TRBJ2-7|TRBV19|-
CASSTTGQGPHEQYF
TGTGCCAGTAGTACAACTGGACAGGGACCGCACGAGCAGTACTTC
>-|TRBJ1-3|TRBV7-9|few
CASSLPAPGNTIYF
TGTGCCAGCAGCCTGCCAGCGCCTGGAAACACCATATATTTT
>TRBD1|TRBJ2-5|TRBV15|-
CATSVKGAETQYF
TGTGCCACCAGCGTTAAGGGGGCCGAGACCCAGTACTTC
>TRBD2|TRBJ2-3|TRBV7-7|-
CASSQQSGRGDTQYF
TGTGCCAGCAGCCAGCAGAGCGGGAGGGGGGATACGCAGTATTTT
>-|TRBJ1-2|TRBV7-9|many
CASSPGTTYGYTF
TGTGCCAGCAGCCCTGGGACGACCTATGGCTACACCTTC
>-|TRBJ2-7|TRBV6-1|-
CASSPYTQTYYEQYF
TGTGCCAGCAGTCCCTACACTCAGACTTACTACGAGCAGTACTTC
>-|TRBJ1-6|TRBV5-5|-
CASSLVSNSPLHF
TGTGCCAGCAGCTTGGTTTCAAATTCACCCCTCCACTTT
>TRBD1|TRBJ2-1|TRBV6-2/TRBV6-3|few
CASSYLGQGLNEQFF
TGTGCCAGCAGTTACCTTGGACAGGGCCTCAATGAGCAGTTCTTC
>TRBD1|TRBJ1-2|TRBV20-1|-
CSAGDPTGGAGYTF
TGCAGTGCCGGGGACCCGACAGGGGGCGCAGGCTACACCTTC
>-|TRBJ1-5|TRBV19|-
CASSSALWAVRDQPQHF
TGTGCCAGTAGTAGCGCCCTATGGGCGGTTCGTGACCAGCCCCAGCATTTT
>-|TRBJ1-4|TRBV29-1|-
CSGTWGEKLFF
TGCAGCGGTACCTGGGGGGAAAAACTGTTTTTT
>TRBD1|TRBJ2-7|TRBV6-2/TRBV6-3|-
CASSPPAWRDRGHEQYF
TGTGCCAGCAGCCCCCCAGCTTGGAGGGACAGGGGCCACGAGCAGTACTTC
>TRBD2|TRBJ2-3|TRBV29-1|-
CSVEASGASTNTQYF
TGCAGCGTTGAGGCTAGCGGGGCTAGCACTAATACGCAGTATTTT
>TRBD2|TRBJ2-7|TRBV19|few
CASSPASGIPYEQYF
TGTGCCAGTAGTCCCGCTAGCGGGATCCCCTACGAGCAGTACTTC
>-|TRBJ1-6|TRBV20-1|-
CSASGQHPNSPLHF
TGCAGTGCTAGCGGACAGCACCCTAATTCACCCCTCCACTTT
>-|TRBJ2-2|TRBV7-8|many
CASSLGRANTGELFF
TGTGCCAGCAGCTTAGGTCGTGCAAACACCGGGGAGCTGTTTTTT
>-|TRBJ2-1|TRBV27|-
CASRLGGSQFF
TGTGCCAGCAGGTTAGGGGGGAGTCAGTTCTTC
>-|TRBJ1-5|TRBV20-1|-
CSASEYRSKSNQPQHF
TGCAGTGCTAGCGAATACAGGTCGAAGAGCAATCAGCCCCAGCATTTT
>-|TRBJ1-5|TRBV12-3/TRBV12-4|-
CASSLGAGGNQPQHF
TGTGCCAGCAGTTTGGGGGCGGGTGGCAATCAGCCCCAGCATTTT
>-|TRBJ2-7|TRBV10-3|-
CAISDPARTYEQYF
TGTGCCATCAGTGATCCCGCCAGGACCTACGAGCAGTACTTC
>-|TRBJ2-3|TRBV14|few
CASSYQASTDTQYF
TGTGCCAGCAGCTACCAGGCAAGCACAGATACGCAGTATTTT
>-|TRBJ2-2|TRBV29-1|-
CSAERDRNTGELFF
TGCAGCGCCGAGCGGGACAGGAACACCGGGGAGCTGTTTTTT
>-|TRBJ2-5|TRBV20-1|-
CSARDFAVGLETQYF
TGCAGTGCTAGAGATTTCGCGGTCGGATTAGAGACCCAGTACTTC
>TRBD2|TRBJ2-3|TRBV7-8|few
CASSLEGLAGGSDTQYF
TGTGCCAGCAGCTTAGAGGGACTAGCGGGAGGATCAGATACGCAGTATTTT
>TRBD1|TRBJ2-7|TRBV12-3/TRBV12-4|many
CASSTETGAPYEQYF
TGTGCCAGCAGCACGGAGACAGGGGCGCCCTACGAGCAGTACTTC
>-|TRBJ2-4|TRBV20-1|few
CSGDPHQPGKNIQYF
TGCAGTGGGGATCCTCACCAGCCGGGCAAAAACATTCAGTACTTC
>-|TRBJ1-4|TRBV9|-
CASSVREGTNEKLFF
TGTGCCAGCAGCGTGAGAGAGGGAACTAATGAAAAACTGTTTTTT
>-|TRBJ1-5|TRBV4-3|-
CASSQGLGRHNQPQHF
TGCGCCAGCAGCCAAGGCTTGGGCAGACACAATCAGCCCCAGCATTTT
>-|TRBJ2-1|TRBV7-2|-
CASSFKAGQSNEQFF
TGTGCCAGCAGCTTTAAGGCTGGGCAGTCCAATGAGCAGTTCTTC
>-|TRBJ2-7|TRBV9|few
CASSVTLGSYEQYF
TGTGCCAGCAGCGTAACTCTAGGATCCTACGAGCAGTACTTC
>-|TRBJ2-3|TRBV29-1|few
CSARQSPTDTQYF
TGCAGCGCCAGACAGTCCCCCACAGATACGCAGTATTTT
>-|TRBJ1-6|TRBV12-3/TRBV12-4|many
CASSLRYSPLHF
TGTGCCAGCAGTTTGCGATATTCACCCCTCCACTTT
>-|TRBJ2-1|TRBV21-1|-
CASSGGLTYNEQFF
TGTGCCAGCAGCGGCGGGTTAACCTACAATGAGCAGTTCTTC
>TRBD1|TRBJ1-4|TRBV7-9|-
CASSLQGALEKLFF
TGTGCCAGCAGCTTGCAGGGGGCCCTTGAAAAACTGTTTTTT
>TRBD1|TRBJ2-3|TRBV11-2|few
CASSLGSGQGTDTQYF
TGTGCCAGCAGCTTAGGGTCCGGACAGGGCACAGATACGCAGTATTTT
>TRBD2|TRBJ2-2|TRBV5-4|few
CASSLTDRYSGEPFF
TGTGCCAGCAGCCTCACCGATCGGTATAGCGGGGAGCCGTTTTTT
>-|TRBJ1-5|TRBV28|many
CASSPPQGWQPQHF
TGTGCCAGCAGCCCTCCCCAGGGGTGGCAGCCCCAGCATTTT
>-|TRBJ1-4|TRBV6-5|few
CASRQVNEKLFF
TGTGCCAGCAGACAGGTTAATGAAAAACTGTTTTTT
>TRBD1|TRBJ2-4|TRBV20-1|-
CSALRTGGDLGGQYF
TGCAGTGCCTTGAGGACAGGGGGCGATTTAGGCGGTCAGTACTTC
>-|TRBJ2-3|TRBV4-1|-
CTSSQERDGAADTQYF
TGCACCAGCAGCCAAGAACGAGATGGGGCTGCAGATACGCAGTATTTT
>TRBD1|TRBJ2-7|TRBV6-2/TRBV6-3|few
CASSITGTELYEQYF
TGTGCCAGCAGTATTACCGGGACAGAACTCTACGAGCAGTACTTC
>TRBD1|TRBJ2-3|TRBV12-3/TRBV12-4|-
CASSSSGQGARAGNTQYF
TGTGCCAGCAGTAGCAGCGGACAGGGGGCGCGGGCTGGAAATACGCAGTATTTT
>-|TRBJ2-1|TRBV7-8|-
CASYGGQATVRVNEQFF
TGTGCCAGCTACGGGGGGCAGGCAACCGTCCGGGTCAATGAGCAGTTCTTC
>-|TRBJ1-1|TRBV7-9|many
CASSRAPQRWDTEAFF
TGTGCCAGCAGTCGGGCCCCCCAAAGGTGGGACACTGAAGCTTTCTTT
>-|TRBJ2-7|TRBV29-1|few
CSVEDSKKQYF
TGCAGCGTTGAAGATTCGAAAAAGCAGTACTTC
>-|TRBJ2-5|TRBV6-5|many
CASSYLETQYF
TGTGCCAGCAGTTACTTAGAGACCCAGTACTTC
>-|TRBJ2-7|TRBV5-1|few
CASSGDKKQYF
TGCGCCAGCAGCGGGGACAAGAAACAGTACTTC